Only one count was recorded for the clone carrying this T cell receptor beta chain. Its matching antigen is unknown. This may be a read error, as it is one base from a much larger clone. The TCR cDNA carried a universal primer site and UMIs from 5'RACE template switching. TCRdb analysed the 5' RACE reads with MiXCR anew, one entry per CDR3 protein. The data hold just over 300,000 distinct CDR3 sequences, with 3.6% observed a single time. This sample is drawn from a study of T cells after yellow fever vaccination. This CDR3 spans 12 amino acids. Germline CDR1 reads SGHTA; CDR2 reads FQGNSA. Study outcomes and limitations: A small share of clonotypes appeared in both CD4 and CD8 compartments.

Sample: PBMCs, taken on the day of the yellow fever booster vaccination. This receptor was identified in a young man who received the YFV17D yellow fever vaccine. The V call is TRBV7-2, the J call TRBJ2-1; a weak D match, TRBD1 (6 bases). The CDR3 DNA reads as TGTGCCAGCAGACAATTGGGGGCCGCCGGGACCTTC. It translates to CASRQLGAAGTF. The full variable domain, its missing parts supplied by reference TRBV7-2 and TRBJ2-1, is GAGVSQSPSNKVTEKGKDVELRCDPISGHTALYWYRQSLGQGLEFLIYFQGNSAPDKSGLPSDRFSAERTGGSVSTLTIQRTQQEDSAVYLCASRQLGAAGTFGPGTRLTVL.